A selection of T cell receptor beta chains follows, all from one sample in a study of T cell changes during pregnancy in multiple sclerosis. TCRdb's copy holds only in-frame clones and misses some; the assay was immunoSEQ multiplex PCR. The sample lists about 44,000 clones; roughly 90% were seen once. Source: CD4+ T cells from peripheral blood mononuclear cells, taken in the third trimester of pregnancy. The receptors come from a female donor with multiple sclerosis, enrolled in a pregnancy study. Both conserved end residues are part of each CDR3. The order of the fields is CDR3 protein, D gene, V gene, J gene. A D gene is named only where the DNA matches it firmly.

CDR3aa: CASSHSPEQFF
d_gene: .
v_gene: TRBV4-1
j_gene: TRBJ2-1

CDR3aa: CASSLAGGGNEQFF
d_gene: .
v_gene: TRBV7-2
j_gene: TRBJ2-1

CDR3aa: CAIGPAGGPAGELFF
d_gene: TRBD2
v_gene: TRBV6-1
j_gene: TRBJ2-2

CDR3aa: CASRPTGGGETQYF
d_gene: TRBD1
v_gene: TRBV7-9
j_gene: TRBJ2-5

CDR3aa: CASSGTGFGDTQYF
d_gene: TRBD1
v_gene: TRBV2
j_gene: TRBJ2-3

CDR3aa: CASSYSLQGGTQYF
d_gene: TRBD1
v_gene: TRBV6-5
j_gene: TRBJ2-5

CDR3aa: CAWVQGANTEAFF
d_gene: TRBD1
v_gene: TRBV30
j_gene: TRBJ1-1

CDR3aa: CASNQGAGNQPQHF
d_gene: TRBD1
v_gene: TRBV10-3
j_gene: TRBJ1-5

CDR3aa: CASSVAPLAGGQVTGELFF
d_gene: TRBD2
v_gene: TRBV9
j_gene: TRBJ2-2

CDR3aa: CASSLTGRTQYF
d_gene: TRBD1
v_gene: TRBV6-5
j_gene: TRBJ2-5

CDR3aa: CASSLVRGTDTQYF
d_gene: .
v_gene: TRBV7-2
j_gene: TRBJ2-3

CDR3aa: CASSPVGGVLQSGELFF
d_gene: TRBD2
v_gene: TRBV19
j_gene: TRBJ2-2

CDR3aa: CASSLSNLAGPYNEQFF
d_gene: TRBD2
v_gene: TRBV27
j_gene: TRBJ2-1

CDR3aa: CSARVTTEQYF
d_gene: .
v_gene: TRBV20-1
j_gene: TRBJ2-7

CDR3aa: CASLLTGTGGPGYTF
d_gene: TRBD1
v_gene: TRBV28
j_gene: TRBJ1-2

CDR3aa: CASSLVPGVYEQYF
d_gene: .
v_gene: TRBV7-2
j_gene: TRBJ2-7

CDR3aa: CASSLVQGGITEAFF
d_gene: TRBD1
v_gene: TRBV7-2
j_gene: TRBJ1-1

CDR3aa: CASSVDGLAGLLDTQYF
d_gene: TRBD2
v_gene: TRBV9
j_gene: TRBJ2-3

CDR3aa: CASRTDRLYGYTF
d_gene: .
v_gene: TRBV6-6
j_gene: TRBJ1-2

CDR3aa: CASSTITGTNQPQHF
d_gene: .
v_gene: TRBV5-5
j_gene: TRBJ1-5

CDR3aa: CASSKGDASGRLLTDTQYF
d_gene: TRBD2
v_gene: TRBV4-2
j_gene: TRBJ2-3

CDR3aa: CASSPRSGNYEQYF
d_gene: .
v_gene: TRBV9
j_gene: TRBJ2-7

CDR3aa: CANSQEGGRGAYGYTF
d_gene: TRBD1
v_gene: TRBV4-1
j_gene: TRBJ1-2

CDR3aa: CASSTGSTVGEQYF
d_gene: .
v_gene: TRBV7-2
j_gene: TRBJ2-7

CDR3aa: CAGSNLQGTEAFF
d_gene: .
v_gene: TRBV28
j_gene: TRBJ1-1

CDR3aa: CASSVATMRPQHF
d_gene: .
v_gene: TRBV28
j_gene: TRBJ1-5

CDR3aa: CASSYSTEESGYTF
d_gene: .
v_gene: TRBV6-5
j_gene: TRBJ1-2

CDR3aa: CASSLSGSNGYEKLFF
d_gene: .
v_gene: TRBV28
j_gene: TRBJ1-4

CDR3aa: CASSFYRTGGSNTQYF
d_gene: TRBD1
v_gene: TRBV27
j_gene: TRBJ2-3

CDR3aa: CSVGLGAGYEQYF
d_gene: .
v_gene: TRBV29-1
j_gene: TRBJ2-7

CDR3aa: CSVSGQLLTDTQYF
d_gene: .
v_gene: TRBV29-1
j_gene: TRBJ2-3

CDR3aa: CAATAPSRVLLNTEAFF
d_gene: .
v_gene: TRBV28
j_gene: TRBJ1-1

CDR3aa: CATRSGSSYNEQFF
d_gene: TRBD2
v_gene: TRBV15
j_gene: TRBJ2-1

CDR3aa: CASSLEGTGTDIQYF
d_gene: TRBD1
v_gene: TRBV5-4
j_gene: TRBJ2-4

CDR3aa: CASSEARLGRGEGAHGYTF
d_gene: .
v_gene: TRBV6-1
j_gene: TRBJ1-2

CDR3aa: CASSLAPSAGGNNEQFF
d_gene: TRBD2
v_gene: TRBV5-4
j_gene: TRBJ2-1

CDR3aa: CASSLFVASGRIGGELFF
d_gene: TRBD2
v_gene: TRBV5-6
j_gene: TRBJ2-2

CDR3aa: CASSQGHQGATGTEAFF
d_gene: TRBD1
v_gene: TRBV5-1
j_gene: TRBJ1-1

CDR3aa: CASRPRTGADTQYF
d_gene: TRBD1
v_gene: TRBV7-2
j_gene: TRBJ2-3

CDR3aa: CASSLIEGTPDTQYF
d_gene: .
v_gene: TRBV18
j_gene: TRBJ2-3

CDR3aa: CASSFTRGYTF
d_gene: .
v_gene: TRBV10-1
j_gene: TRBJ1-2

CDR3aa: CSPQSQETQYF
d_gene: .
v_gene: TRBV20-1
j_gene: TRBJ2-5

CDR3aa: CASSSQGMGGNTIYF
d_gene: TRBD1
v_gene: TRBV19
j_gene: TRBJ1-3

CDR3aa: CASSSTDTQYF
d_gene: .
v_gene: TRBV6-1
j_gene: TRBJ2-3

CDR3aa: CASSISGTPSDTQYF
d_gene: .
v_gene: TRBV27
j_gene: TRBJ2-3

CDR3aa: CASQREPGDLLNTEAFF
d_gene: .
v_gene: TRBV5-1
j_gene: TRBJ1-1

CDR3aa: CASSPRASGRALGLIF
d_gene: TRBD2
v_gene: TRBV9
j_gene: TRBJ2-1

CDR3aa: CASSQGQMATNEKLFF
d_gene: TRBD1
v_gene: TRBV5-1
j_gene: TRBJ1-4

CDR3aa: CASSYGLAGGRTYNEQFF
d_gene: TRBD2
v_gene: TRBV7-2
j_gene: TRBJ2-1

CDR3aa: CAISETPTGSSTDTQYF
d_gene: .
v_gene: TRBV10-3
j_gene: TRBJ2-3

CDR3aa: CASSSRGRVGPLQTQYF
d_gene: TRBD2
v_gene: TRBV7-6
j_gene: TRBJ2-5

CDR3aa: CAIGSGETQYF
d_gene: .
v_gene: TRBV10-3
j_gene: TRBJ2-5

CDR3aa: CASSVGTGDYEQYF
d_gene: TRBD1
v_gene: TRBV10-1
j_gene: .

CDR3aa: CSPQGLLKNYEQYF
d_gene: TRBD2
v_gene: TRBV29-1
j_gene: TRBJ2-7

CDR3aa: CASSRGTVYGYTF
d_gene: .
v_gene: TRBV5-1
j_gene: TRBJ1-2

CDR3aa: CASSLMTSGSSYEQYF
d_gene: TRBD2
v_gene: TRBV14
j_gene: TRBJ2-7

CDR3aa: CASSENRGSYGYTF
d_gene: TRBD1
v_gene: TRBV6-1
j_gene: TRBJ1-2